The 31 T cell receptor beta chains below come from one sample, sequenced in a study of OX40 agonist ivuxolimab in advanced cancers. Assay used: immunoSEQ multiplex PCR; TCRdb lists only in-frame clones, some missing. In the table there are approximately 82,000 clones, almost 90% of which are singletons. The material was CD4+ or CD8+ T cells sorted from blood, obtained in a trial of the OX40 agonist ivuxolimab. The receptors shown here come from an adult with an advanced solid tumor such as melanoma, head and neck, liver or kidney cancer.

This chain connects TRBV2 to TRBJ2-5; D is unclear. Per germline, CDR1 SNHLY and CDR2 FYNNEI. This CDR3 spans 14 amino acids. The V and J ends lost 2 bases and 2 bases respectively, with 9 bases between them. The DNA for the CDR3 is TGTGCCAGCAGTGAAAAGGACCGGCAAGAGACCCAGTACTTC. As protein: CASSEKDRQETQYF. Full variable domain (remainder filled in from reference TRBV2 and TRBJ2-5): EPEVTQTPSHQVTQMGQEVILRCVPISNHLYFYWYRQILGQKVEFLVSFYNNEISEKSEIFDDQFSVERPDGSNFTLKIRSTKLEDSAMYFCASSEKDRQETQYFGPGTRLLVL.

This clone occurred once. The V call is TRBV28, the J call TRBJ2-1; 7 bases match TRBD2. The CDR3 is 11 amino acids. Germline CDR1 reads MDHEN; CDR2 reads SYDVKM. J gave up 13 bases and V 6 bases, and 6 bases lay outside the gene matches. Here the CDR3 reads CASRASGIQFF. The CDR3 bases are TGTGCCAGCAGGGCTAGCGGAATTCAGTTCTTC.

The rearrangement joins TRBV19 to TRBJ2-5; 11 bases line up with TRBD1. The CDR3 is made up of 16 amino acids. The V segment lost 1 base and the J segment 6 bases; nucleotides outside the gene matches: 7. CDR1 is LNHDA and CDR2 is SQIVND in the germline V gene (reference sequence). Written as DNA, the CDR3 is TGTGCCAGTAGTATAGCGGGGACAGGGGGGCTCAAGACCCAGTACTTC. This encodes CASSIAGTGGLKTQYF. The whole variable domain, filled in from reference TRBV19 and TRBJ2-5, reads DGGITQSPKYLFRKEGQNVTLSCEQNLNHDAMYWYRQDPGQGLRLIYYSQIVNDFQKGDIAEGYSVSREKKESFPLTVTSAQKNPTAFYLCASSIAGTGGLKTQYFGPGTRLLVL.

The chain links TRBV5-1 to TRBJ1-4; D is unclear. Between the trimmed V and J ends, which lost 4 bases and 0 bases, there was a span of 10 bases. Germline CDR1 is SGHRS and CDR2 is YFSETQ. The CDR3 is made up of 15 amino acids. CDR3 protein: CASSRGRATNEKLFF. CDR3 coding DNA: TGCGCCAGCAGCCGGGGTCGGGCAACTAATGAAAAACTGTTTTTT. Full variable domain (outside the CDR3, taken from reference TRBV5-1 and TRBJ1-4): KAGVTQTPRYLIKTRGQQVTLSCSPISGHRSVSWYQQTPGQGLQFLFEYFSETQRNKGNFPGRFSGRQFSNSRSEMNVSTLELGDSALYLCASSRGRATNEKLFFGSGTQLSVL.

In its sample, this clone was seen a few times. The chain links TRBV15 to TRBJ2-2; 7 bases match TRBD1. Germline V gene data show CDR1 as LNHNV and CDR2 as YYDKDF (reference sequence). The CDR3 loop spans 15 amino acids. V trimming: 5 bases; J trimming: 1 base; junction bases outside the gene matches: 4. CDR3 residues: CATSRGQVNTGELFF. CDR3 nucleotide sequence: TGTGCCACCAGCCGAGGACAGGTGAACACCGGGGAGCTGTTTTTT.

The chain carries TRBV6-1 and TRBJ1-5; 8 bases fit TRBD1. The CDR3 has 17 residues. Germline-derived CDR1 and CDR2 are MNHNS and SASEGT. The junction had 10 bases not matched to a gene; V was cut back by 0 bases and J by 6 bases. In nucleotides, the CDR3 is TGTGCCAGCAGTGAAGCGCGAAGACAGGGGACGGGTCAGCCCCAGCATTTT. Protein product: CASSEARRQGTGQPQHF.

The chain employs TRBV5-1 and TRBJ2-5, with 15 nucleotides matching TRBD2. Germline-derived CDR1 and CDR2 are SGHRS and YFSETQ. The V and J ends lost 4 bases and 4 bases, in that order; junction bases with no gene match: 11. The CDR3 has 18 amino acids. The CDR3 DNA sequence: TGCGCCAGCAGCCGTGGACTAGCGGGAGGGCCTTCGGGAGAGACCCAGTACTTC. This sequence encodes CASSRGLAGGPSGETQYF.

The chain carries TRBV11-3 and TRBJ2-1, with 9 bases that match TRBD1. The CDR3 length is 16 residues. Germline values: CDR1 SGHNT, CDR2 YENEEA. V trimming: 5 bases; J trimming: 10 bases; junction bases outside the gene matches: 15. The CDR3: CASSPSPGQGVKEQFF. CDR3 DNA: TGTGCCAGCAGCCCGTCACCGGGACAGGGTGTCAAGGAGCAGTTCTTC.

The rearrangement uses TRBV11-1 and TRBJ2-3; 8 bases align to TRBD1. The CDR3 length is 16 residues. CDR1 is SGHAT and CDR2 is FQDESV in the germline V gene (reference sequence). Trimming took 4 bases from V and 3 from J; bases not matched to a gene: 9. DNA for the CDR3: TGTGCCAGCAGCTGGGGTGGACAGGGAGGAACAGATACGCAGTATTTT. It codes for CASSWGGQGGTDTQYF.

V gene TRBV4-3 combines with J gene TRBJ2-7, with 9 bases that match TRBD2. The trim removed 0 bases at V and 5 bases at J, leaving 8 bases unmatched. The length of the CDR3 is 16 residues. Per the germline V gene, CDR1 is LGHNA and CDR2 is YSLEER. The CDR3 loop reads CASSQDSGTSPNEQYF. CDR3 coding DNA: TGCGCCAGCAGCCAAGATTCCGGGACTAGCCCCAACGAGCAGTACTTC.

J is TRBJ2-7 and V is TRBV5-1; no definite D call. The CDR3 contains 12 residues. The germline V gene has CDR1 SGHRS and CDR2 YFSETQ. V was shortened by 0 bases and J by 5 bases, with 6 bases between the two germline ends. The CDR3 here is CASSLGSHEQYF. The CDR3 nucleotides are TGCGCCAGCAGCTTGGGCAGCCACGAGCAGTACTTC.

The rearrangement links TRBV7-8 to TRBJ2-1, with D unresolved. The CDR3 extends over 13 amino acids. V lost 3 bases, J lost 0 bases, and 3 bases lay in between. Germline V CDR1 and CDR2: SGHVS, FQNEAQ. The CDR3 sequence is CASSFDSYNEQFF. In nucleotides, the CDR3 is TGTGCCAGCAGCTTCGACTCCTACAATGAGCAGTTCTTC.

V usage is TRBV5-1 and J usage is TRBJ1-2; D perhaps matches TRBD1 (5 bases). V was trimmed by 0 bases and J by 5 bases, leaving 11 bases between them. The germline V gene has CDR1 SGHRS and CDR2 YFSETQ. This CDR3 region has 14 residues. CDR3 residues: CASSLDGQEYGYTF. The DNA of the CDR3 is TGCGCCAGCAGCTTGGATGGACAAGAGTATGGCTACACCTTC.

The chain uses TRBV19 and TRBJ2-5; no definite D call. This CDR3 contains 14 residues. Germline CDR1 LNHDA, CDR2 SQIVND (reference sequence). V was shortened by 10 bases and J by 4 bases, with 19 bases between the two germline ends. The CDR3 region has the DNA TGTGCCACCAGCATCGGTTTTGGTCTAGAGACCCAGTACTTC. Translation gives CATSIGFGLETQYF.

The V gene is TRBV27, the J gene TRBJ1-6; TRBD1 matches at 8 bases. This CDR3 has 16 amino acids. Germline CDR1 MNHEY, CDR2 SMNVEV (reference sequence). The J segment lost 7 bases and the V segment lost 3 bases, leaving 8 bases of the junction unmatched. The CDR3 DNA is TGTGCCAGCAGTTTTTGGTCAGGGGGCGACAATTCACCCCTCCACTTT. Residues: CASSFWSGGDNSPLHF.

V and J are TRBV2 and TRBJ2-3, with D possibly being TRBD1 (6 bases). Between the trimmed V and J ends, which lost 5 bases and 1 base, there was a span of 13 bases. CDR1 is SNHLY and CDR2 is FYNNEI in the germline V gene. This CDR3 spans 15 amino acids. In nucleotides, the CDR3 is TGTGCCAGCAGTAACCGGGACATCGGCACAGATACGCAGTATTTT. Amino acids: CASSNRDIGTDTQYF. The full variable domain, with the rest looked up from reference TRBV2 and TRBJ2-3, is EPEVTQTPSHQVTQMGQEVILRCVPISNHLYFYWYRQILGQKVEFLVSFYNNEISEKSEIFDDQFSVERPDGSNFTLKIRSTKLEDSAMYFCASSNRDIGTDTQYFGPGTRLTVL.

Here the CDR3 DNA reads TGCGCCAGCAGTGAGTCACAGGGGAGGGGCACAGATACGCAGTATTTT. Protein product: CASSESQGRGTDTQYF. The chain uses TRBV10-2 and TRBJ2-3, with D perhaps matching TRBD1 or TRBD2 (7 bases each). The germline V gene encodes CDR1 WSHSY and CDR2 SAAADI. This CDR3 has 16 amino acids. V was clipped by 0 bases and J by 1 base, with 11 bases between them.

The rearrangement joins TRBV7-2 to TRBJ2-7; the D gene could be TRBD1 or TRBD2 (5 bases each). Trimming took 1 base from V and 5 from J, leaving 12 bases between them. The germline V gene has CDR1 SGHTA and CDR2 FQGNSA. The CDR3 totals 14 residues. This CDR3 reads CASSLGGTPNEQYF. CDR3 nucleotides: TGTGCCAGCAGCTTAGGGGGGACGCCTAACGAGCAGTACTTC. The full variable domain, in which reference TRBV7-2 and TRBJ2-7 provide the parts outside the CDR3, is GAGVSQSPSNKVTEKGKDVELRCDPISGHTALYWYRQSLGQGLEFLIYFQGNSAPDKSGLPSDRFSAERTGGSVSTLTIQRTQQEDSAVYLCASSLGGTPNEQYFGPGTRLTVT.

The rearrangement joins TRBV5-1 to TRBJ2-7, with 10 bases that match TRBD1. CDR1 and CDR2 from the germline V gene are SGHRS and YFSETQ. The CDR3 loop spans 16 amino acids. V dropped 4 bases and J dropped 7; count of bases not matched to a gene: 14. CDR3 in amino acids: CASSLEGRQGAEEQYF. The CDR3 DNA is TGCGCCAGCAGCCTGGAGGGAAGACAGGGGGCAGAGGAGCAGTACTTC. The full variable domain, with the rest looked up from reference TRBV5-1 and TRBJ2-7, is KAGVTQTPRYLIKTRGQQVTLSCSPISGHRSVSWYQQTPGQGLQFLFEYFSETQRNKGNFPGRFSGRQFSNSRSEMNVSTLELGDSALYLCASSLEGRQGAEEQYFGPGTRLTVT.

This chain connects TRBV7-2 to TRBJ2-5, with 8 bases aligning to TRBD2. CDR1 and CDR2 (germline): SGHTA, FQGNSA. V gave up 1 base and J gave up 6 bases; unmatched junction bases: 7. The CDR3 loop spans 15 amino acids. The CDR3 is CASSLVTGGEKTQYF. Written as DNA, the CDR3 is TGTGCCAGCAGCTTAGTTACGGGAGGGGAGAAGACCCAGTACTTC.

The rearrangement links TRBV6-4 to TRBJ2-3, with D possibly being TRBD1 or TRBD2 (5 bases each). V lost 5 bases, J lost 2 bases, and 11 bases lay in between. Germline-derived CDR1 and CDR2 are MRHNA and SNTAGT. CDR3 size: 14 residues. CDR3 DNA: TGTGCCAGCAGTTGGGGCGGACTCACAGATACGCAGTATTTT. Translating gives CASSWGGLTDTQYF.

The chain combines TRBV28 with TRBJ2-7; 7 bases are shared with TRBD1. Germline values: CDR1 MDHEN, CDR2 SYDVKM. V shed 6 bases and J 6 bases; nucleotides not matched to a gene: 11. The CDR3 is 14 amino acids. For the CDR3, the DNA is TGTGCCAGCAGAGGGGGCTTGGGGTTGCCCGAGCAGTACTTC. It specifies CASRGGLGLPEQYF.

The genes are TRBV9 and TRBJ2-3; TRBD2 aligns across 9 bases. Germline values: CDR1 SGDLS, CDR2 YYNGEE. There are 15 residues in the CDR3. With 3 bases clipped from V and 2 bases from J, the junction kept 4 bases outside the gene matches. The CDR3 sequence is CASSAWTSDTDTQYF. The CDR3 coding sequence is TGTGCCAGCAGCGCCTGGACTAGCGACACAGATACGCAGTATTTT.

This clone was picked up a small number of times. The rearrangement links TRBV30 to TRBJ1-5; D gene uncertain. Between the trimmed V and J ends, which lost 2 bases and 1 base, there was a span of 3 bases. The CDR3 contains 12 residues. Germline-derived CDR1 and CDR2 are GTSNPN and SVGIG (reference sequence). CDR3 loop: CAWSPSNQPQHF. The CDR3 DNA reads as TGTGCCTGGAGTCCCAGCAATCAGCCCCAGCATTTT.

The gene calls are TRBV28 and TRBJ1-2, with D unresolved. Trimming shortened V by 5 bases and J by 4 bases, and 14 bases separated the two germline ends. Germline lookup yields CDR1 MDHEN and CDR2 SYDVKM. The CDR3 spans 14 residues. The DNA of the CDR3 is TGTGCCAGCAGTCTCTCCCCCGCCCGCTATGGCTACACCTTC. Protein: CASSLSPARYGYTF.

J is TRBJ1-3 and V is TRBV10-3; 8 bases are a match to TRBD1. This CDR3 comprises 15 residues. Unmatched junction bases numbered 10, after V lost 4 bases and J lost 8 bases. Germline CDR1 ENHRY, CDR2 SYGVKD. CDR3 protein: CAISGDRRSRDTIYF. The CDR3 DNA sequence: TGTGCCATCAGTGGGGACAGGAGGTCTAGAGACACCATATATTTT.

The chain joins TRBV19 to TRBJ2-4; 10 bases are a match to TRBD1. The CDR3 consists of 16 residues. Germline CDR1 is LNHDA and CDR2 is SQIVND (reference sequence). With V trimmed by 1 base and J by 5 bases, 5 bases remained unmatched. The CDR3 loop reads CASSIVGTGDENIQYF. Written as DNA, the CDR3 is TGTGCCAGTAGTATAGTTGGGACAGGGGATGAAAACATTCAGTACTTC. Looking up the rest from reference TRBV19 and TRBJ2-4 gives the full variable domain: DGGITQSPKYLFRKEGQNVTLSCEQNLNHDAMYWYRQDPGQGLRLIYYSQIVNDFQKGDIAEGYSVSREKKESFPLTVTSAQKNPTAFYLCASSIVGTGDENIQYFGAGTRLSVL.

DNA of the CDR3: TGTGCCAGCAGTTACCCGGGACAGGAGGAGACCCAGTACTTC. It translates to CASSYPGQEETQYF. The V call is TRBV6-6, the J call TRBJ2-5, with 8 nucleotides matching TRBD1. The CDR3 sequence is 14 residues long. Losses at the gene ends were 2 bases for V and 5 bases for J; bases not matched to a gene: 4. Germline assignment: CDR1 MNHNY and CDR2 SVGAGI (reference sequence).

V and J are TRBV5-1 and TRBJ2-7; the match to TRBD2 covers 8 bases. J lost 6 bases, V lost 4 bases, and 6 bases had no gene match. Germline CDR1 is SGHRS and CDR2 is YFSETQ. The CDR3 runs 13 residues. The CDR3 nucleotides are TGCGCCAGCAGCCGGCGGGGGGACTCCGAGCAGTACTTC. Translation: CASSRRGDSEQYF.

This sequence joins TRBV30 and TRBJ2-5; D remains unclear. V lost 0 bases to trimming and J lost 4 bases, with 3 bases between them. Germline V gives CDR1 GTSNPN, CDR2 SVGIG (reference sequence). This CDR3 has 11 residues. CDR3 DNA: TGTGCCTGGAGTGTACGAGAGACCCAGTACTTC. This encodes CAWSVRETQYF.

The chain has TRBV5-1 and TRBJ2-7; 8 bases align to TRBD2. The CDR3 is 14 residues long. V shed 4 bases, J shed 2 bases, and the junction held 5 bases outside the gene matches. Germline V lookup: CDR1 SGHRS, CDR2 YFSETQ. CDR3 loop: CASSRTSGPYEQYF. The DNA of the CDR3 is TGCGCCAGCAGCCGTACTAGCGGACCCTACGAGCAGTACTTC.